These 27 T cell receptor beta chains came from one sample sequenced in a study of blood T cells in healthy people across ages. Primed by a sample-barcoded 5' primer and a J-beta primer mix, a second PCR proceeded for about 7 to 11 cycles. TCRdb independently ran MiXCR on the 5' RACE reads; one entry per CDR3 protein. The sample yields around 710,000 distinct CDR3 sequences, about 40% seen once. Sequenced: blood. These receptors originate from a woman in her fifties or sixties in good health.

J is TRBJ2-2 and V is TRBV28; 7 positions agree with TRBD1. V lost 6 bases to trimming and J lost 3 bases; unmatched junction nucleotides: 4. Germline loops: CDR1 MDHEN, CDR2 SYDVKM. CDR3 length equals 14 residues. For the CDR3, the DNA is TGTGCCAGCAGGACCGGGACAGACACCGGGGAGCTGTTTTTT. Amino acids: CASRTGTDTGELFF.

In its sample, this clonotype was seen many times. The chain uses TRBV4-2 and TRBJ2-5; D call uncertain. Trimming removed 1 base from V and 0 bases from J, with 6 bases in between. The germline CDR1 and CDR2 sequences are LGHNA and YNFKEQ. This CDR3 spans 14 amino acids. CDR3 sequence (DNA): TGTGCCAGCAGCCAAGTAGGGTACCAAGAGACCCAGTACTTC. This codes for CASSQVGYQETQYF.

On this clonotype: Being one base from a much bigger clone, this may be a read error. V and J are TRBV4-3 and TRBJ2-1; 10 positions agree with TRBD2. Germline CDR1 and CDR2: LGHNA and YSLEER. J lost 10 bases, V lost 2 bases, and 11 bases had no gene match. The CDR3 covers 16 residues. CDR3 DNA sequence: TGCGCCAGCAGCCAAACCACTAGCGGGGTCTCCTACGAGCAGTTCTTC. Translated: CASSQTTSGVSYEQFF.

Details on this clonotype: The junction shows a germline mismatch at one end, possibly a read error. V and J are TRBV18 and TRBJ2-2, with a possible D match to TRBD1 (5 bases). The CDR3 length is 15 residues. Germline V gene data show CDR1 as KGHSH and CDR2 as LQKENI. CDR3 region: CAGSPDTPNTGELFF. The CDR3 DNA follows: TGTGCCGGCTCACCGGACACCCCGAACACCGGGGAGCTGTTTTTT.

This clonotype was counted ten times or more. The CDR3 spells CASSLGLAGSEQYF. The CDR3 DNA sequence: TGTGCCAGCAGCTTGGGACTAGCGGGAAGCGAGCAGTACTTC. The gene calls are TRBV7-2 and TRBJ2-7; 13 bases fit TRBD2. The CDR3 extends over 14 amino acids. V shed 3 bases, J shed 6 bases, and the junction held 2 bases outside the gene matches. CDR1 and CDR2 (germline): SGHTA, FQGNSA.

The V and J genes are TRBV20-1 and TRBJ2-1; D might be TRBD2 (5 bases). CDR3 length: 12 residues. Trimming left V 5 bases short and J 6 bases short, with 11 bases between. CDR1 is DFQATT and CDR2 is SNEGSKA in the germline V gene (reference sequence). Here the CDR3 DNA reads TGCAGTGCTCCCATCCGGGGCAATGAGCAGTTCTTC. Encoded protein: CSAPIRGNEQFF.

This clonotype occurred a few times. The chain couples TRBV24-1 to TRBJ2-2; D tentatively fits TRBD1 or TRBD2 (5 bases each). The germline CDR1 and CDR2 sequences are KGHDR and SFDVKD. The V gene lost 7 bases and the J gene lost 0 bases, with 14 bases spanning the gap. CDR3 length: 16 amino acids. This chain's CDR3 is CATSRARGANTGELFF. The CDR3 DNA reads TGTGCCACCAGCCGGGCTAGAGGGGCGAACACCGGGGAGCTGTTTTTT.

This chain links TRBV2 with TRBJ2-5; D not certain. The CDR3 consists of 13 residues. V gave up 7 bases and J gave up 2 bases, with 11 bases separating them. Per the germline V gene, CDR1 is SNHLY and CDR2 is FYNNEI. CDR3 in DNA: TGTGCCAGCACCCAACACCTTCAAGAGACCCAGTACTTC. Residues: CASTQHLQETQYF.

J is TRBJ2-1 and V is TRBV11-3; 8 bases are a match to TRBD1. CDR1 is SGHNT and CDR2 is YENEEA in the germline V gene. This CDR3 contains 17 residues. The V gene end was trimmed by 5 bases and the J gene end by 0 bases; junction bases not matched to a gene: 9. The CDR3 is CASSTTGGATSYNEQFF. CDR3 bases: TGTGCCAGCAGCACTACAGGGGGTGCTACCTCCTACAATGAGCAGTTCTTC.

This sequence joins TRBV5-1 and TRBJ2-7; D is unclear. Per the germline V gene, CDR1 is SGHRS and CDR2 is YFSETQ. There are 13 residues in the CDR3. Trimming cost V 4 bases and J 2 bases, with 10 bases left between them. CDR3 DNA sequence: TGCGCCAGCAGCCAGGACGGAGCCTACGAGCAGTACTTC. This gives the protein CASSQDGAYEQYF.

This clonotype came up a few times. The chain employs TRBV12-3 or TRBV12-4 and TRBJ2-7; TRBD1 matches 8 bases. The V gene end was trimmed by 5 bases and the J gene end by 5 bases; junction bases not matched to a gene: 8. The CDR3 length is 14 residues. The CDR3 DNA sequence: TGTGCCAGCAGTCCTAGACAGGGGATCCACGAGCAGTACTTC. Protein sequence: CASSPRQGIHEQYF.

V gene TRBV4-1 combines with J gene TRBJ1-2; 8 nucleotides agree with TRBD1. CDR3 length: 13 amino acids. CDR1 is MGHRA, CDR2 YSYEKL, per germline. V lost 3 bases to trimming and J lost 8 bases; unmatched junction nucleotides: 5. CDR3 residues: CASSQRDRRGYTF. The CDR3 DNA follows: TGCGCCAGCAGCCAGAGGGACAGGCGGGGCTACACCTTC.

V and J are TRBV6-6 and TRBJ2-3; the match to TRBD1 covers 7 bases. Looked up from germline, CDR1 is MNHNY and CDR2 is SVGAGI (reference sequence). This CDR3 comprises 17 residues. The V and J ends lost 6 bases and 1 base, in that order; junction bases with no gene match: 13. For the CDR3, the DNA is TGTGCCAGCAGATTCCGGGACAGTAAATTCGGCACAGATACGCAGTATTTT. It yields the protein CASRFRDSKFGTDTQYF.

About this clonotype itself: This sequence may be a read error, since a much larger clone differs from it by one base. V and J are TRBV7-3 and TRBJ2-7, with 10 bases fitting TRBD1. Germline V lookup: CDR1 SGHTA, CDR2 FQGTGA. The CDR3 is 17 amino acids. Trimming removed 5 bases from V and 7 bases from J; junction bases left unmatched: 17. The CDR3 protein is CASSPQPRQGAMDEQYF. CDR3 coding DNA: TGTGCCAGCAGCCCGCAACCCCGACAGGGGGCAATGGATGAGCAGTACTTC.

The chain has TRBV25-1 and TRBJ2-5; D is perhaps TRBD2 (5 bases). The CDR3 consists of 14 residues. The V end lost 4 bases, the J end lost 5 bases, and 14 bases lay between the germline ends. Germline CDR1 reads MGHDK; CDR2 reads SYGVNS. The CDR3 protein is CASSGWASLETQYF. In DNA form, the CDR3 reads TGTGCCAGCAGTGGATGGGCTAGCTTGGAGACCCAGTACTTC.

DNA for the CDR3: TGTGCCACCAGCAGAGATCTGAGCGCCGAGGCCCAGTACTTC. Protein: CATSRDLSAEAQYF. The rearrangement uses TRBV15 and TRBJ2-5; no firm D call. Trimming took off 0 bases at V and 9 bases at J, with 14 bases between the two ends. The CDR3 consists of 14 residues. CDR1 is LNHNV, CDR2 YYDKDF, per germline (reference sequence). The variable domain in full, with the rest retrieved from reference TRBV15 and TRBJ2-5, is DAMVIQNPRYQVTQFGKPVTLSCSQTLNHNVMYWYQQKSSQAPKLLFHYYDKDFNNEADTPDNFQSRRPNTSFCFLDIRSPGLGDTAMYLCATSRDLSAEAQYFGPGTRLLVL.

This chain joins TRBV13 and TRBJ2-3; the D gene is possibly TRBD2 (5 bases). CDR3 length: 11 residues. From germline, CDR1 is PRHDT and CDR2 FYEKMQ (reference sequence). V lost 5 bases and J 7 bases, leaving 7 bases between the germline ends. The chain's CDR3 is CASSPGNTQYF. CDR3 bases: TGTGCCAGCAGCCCCGGGAATACGCAGTATTTT.

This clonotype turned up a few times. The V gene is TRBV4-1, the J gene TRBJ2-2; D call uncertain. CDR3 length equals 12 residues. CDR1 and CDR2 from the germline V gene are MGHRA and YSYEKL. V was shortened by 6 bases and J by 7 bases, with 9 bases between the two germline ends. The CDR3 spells CASSLGNGELFF. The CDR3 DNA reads TGCGCCAGCAGTCTGGGGAACGGGGAGCTGTTTTTT.

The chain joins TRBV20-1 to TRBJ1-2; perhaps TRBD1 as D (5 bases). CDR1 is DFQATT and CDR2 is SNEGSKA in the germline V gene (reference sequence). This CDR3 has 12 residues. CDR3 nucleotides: TGCAGCGGGGACGGGGAAAACTATGGCTACACCTTC. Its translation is CSGDGENYGYTF.

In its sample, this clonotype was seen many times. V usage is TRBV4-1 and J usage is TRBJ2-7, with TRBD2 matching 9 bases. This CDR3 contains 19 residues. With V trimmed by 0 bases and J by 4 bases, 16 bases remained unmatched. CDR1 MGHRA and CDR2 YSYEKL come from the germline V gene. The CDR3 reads CASSQDMVIAGGTQYEQYF. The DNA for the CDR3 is TGCGCCAGCAGCCAAGATATGGTAATCGCGGGGGGGACACAATACGAGCAGTACTTC.

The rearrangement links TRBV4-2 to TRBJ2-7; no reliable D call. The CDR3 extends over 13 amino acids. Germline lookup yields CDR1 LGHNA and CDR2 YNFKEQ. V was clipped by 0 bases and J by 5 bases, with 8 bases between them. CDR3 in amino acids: CASSQDVANEQYF. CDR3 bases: TGTGCCAGCAGCCAAGACGTTGCGAACGAGCAGTACTTC.

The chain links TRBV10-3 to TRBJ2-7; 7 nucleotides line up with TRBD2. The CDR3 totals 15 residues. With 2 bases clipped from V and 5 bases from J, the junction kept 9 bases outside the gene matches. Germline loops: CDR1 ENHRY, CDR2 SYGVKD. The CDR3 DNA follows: TGTGCCATCAGTGAGCCGGGAGGCCTAGCGGACGAGCAGTACTTC. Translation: CAISEPGGLADEQYF.

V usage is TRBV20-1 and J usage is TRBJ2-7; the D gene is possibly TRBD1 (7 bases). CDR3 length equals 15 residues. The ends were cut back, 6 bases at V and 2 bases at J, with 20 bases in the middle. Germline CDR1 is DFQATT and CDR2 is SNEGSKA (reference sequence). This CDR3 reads CSATATQGGTYEQYF. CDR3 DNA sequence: TGCAGTGCAACCGCTACCCAGGGGGGAACCTACGAGCAGTACTTC.

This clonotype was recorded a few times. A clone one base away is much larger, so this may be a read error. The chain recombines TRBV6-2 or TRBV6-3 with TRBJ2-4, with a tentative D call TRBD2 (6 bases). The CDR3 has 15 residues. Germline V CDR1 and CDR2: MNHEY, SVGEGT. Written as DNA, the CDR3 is TGTACCAGCAGTTACCTTGGGGGAGGCAAAAACATTCAGTACTTC. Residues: CTSSYLGGGKNIQYF.

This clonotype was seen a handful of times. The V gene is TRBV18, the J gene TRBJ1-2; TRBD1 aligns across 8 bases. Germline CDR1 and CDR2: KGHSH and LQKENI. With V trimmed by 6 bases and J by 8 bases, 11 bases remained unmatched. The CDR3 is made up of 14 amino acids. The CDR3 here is CASSPSRQGSGYTF. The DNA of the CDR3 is TGTGCCAGCTCCCCTTCACGACAGGGGTCGGGCTACACCTTC.

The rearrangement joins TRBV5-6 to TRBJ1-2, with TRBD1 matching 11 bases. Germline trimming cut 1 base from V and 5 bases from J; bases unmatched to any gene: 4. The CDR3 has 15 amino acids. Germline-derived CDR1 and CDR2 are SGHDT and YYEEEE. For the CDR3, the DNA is TGTGCCAGCAGCTTGAGGGACAGGGGGATTTATGGCTACACCTTC. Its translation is CASSLRDRGIYGYTF.

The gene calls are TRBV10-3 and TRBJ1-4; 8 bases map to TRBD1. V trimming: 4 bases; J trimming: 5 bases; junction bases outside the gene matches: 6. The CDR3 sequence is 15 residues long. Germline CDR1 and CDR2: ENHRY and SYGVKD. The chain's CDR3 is CAISGGTGVNEKLFF. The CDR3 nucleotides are TGTGCCATCAGTGGTGGGACAGGTGTGAATGAAAAACTGTTTTTT.